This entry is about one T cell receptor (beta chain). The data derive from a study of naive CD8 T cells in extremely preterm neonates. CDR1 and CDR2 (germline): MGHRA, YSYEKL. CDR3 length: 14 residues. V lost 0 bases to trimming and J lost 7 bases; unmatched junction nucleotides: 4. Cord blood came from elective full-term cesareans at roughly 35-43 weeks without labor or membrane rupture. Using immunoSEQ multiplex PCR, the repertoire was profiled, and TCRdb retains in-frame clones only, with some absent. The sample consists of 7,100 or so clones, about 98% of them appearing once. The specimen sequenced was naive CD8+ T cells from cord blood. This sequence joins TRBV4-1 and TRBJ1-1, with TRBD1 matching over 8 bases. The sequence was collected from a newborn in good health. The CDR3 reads CASSQDRGQGEAFF. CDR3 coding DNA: TGCGCCAGCAGCCAAGACAGGGGGCAAGGTGAAGCTTTCTTT.